The present TCR beta chain was sequenced within a study of blood T cell repertoires in COVID-19. As for the study in general: The United States, Italy and Spain supplied acute and convalescent COVID-19 samples.

The authors' processing: Cell counts per sample came from amplifying reference gene primers. Profiling relied on immunoSEQ multiplex PCR, and the TCRdb table lists in-frame clones only, not all of them. V and J calls and clone size are as listed in that table; D and trimming were resolved from the DNA. This table holds approximately 25,000 clones, about 90% found once. Trimming removed 5 bases at V and 5 bases at J, with 6 bases between. This CDR3 contains 11 residues. Germline V gene sequence: CDR1 MNHNY, CDR2 SVGAGI (reference sequence). The chain couples TRBV6-6 to TRBJ1-1; D gene ambiguous. The sample consisted of peripheral blood. The receptor's source is a woman aged 55-69 years with active COVID-19. Here the CDR3 DNA reads TGTGCCAGCAGTCAGCGTACTGAAGCTTTCTTT. Translating gives CASSQRTEAFF.